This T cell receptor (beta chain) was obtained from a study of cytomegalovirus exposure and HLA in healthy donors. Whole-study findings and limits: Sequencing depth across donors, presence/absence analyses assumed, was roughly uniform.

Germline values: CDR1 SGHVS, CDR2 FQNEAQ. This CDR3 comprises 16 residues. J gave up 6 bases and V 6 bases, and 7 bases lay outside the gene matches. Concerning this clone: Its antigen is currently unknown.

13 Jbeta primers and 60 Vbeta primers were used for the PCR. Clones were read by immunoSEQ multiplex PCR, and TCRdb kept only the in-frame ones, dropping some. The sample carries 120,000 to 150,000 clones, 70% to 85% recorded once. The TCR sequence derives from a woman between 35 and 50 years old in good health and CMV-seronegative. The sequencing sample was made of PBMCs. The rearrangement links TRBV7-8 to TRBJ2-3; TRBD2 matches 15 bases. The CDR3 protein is CASRIYGTSGGDTQYF. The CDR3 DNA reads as TGTGCCAGCAGGATATACGGGACTAGCGGGGGGGATACGCAGTATTTT. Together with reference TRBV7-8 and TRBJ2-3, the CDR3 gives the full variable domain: GAGVSQSPRYKVAKRGQDVALRCDPISGHVSLFWYQQALGQGPEFLTYFQNEAQLDKSGLPSDRFFAERPEGSVSTLKIQRTQQEDSAVYLCASRIYGTSGGDTQYFGPGTRLTVL.